This T cell receptor beta chain was sequenced for a study of T-cell reconstitution after alpha-beta-depleted transplantation in children. The library targeted TCRbeta and was prepared with unique molecular identifiers. A single record per CDR3 protein comes from TCRdb applying MiXCR to the PCR reads. In the table there are over 550,000 distinct CDR3 sequences, approximately 10% of which are singletons. CDR3 length equals 17 residues. V lost 3 bases and J lost 8; bases outside the gene matches: 10. Germline values: CDR1 SGDLS, CDR2 YYNGEE. This clonotype appeared a few times. Sequencing used PBMCs from the stem cell graft donor, obtained from the stem cell graft. The chain is built from TRBV9 and TRBJ2-6; 11 nucleotides align to TRBD1. The TCR was taken from a human donor who donated a stem cell graft to a child with acute myeloid leukemia. As DNA, the CDR3 is TGTGCCAGCAGCGCCAAAGCCGGGACAGGGGGTACCAACGTCCTGACTTTC. Translating gives CASSAKAGTGGTNVLTF. Full variable domain (missing parts from reference TRBV9 and TRBJ2-6): DSGVTQTPKHLITATGQRVTLRCSPRSGDLSVYWYQQSLDQGLQFLIQYYNGEERAKGNILERFSAQQFPDLHSELNLSSLELGDSALYFCASSAKAGTGGTNVLTFGAGSRLTVL.